Following are 14 T cell receptor beta chains from one sample sequenced in a study of cytomegalovirus exposure and HLA in healthy donors. The PCR used 60 Vbeta and 13 Jbeta primers. Libraries were prepared by immunoSEQ multiplex PCR; TCRdb keeps only in-frame clonotypes and omits some of them. The sample has under 90,000 clones; approximately 71% are singletons. The material sequenced was PBMCs. Source of these receptors: a man between 35 and 55 years old in good health and CMV-seronegative.

The chain links TRBV15 to TRBJ1-1; D not certain. V was trimmed by 8 bases and J by 1 base, leaving 8 bases between them. Germline V lookup: CDR1 LNHNV, CDR2 YYDKDF (reference sequence). This CDR3 is 12 amino acids long. The CDR3 protein is CATAEGNTEAFF. CDR3 nucleotide sequence: TGTGCCACCGCGGAGGGGAACACTGAAGCTTTCTTT.

The V gene is TRBV29-1, the J gene TRBJ2-3; 8 bases agree with TRBD1. The germline CDR1 and CDR2 sequences are SQVTM and ANQGSEA. This CDR3 spans 15 amino acids. V shed 6 bases, J shed 5 bases, and the junction held 13 bases outside the gene matches. Here the CDR3 reads CSVQTGQGAEDTQYF. In DNA, the CDR3 is TGCAGCGTCCAAACCGGTCAGGGGGCTGAAGATACGCAGTATTTT.

The J gene is TRBJ2-7, the V gene TRBV19, with D hard to call. The CDR3 sequence is 12 residues long. Trimming left V 4 bases short and J 4 bases short, with 8 bases between. Germline values: CDR1 LNHDA, CDR2 SQIVND (reference sequence). CDR3 amino acids: CASSTPNYEQYF. The DNA of the CDR3 is TGTGCCAGTAGTACCCCCAATTACGAGCAGTACTTC.

The chain carries TRBV5-1 and TRBJ2-3; 7 bases agree with TRBD1. CDR1 and CDR2 (germline): SGHRS, YFSETQ. The ends lost 7 bases at V and 0 bases at J; junction bases unmatched: 5. The CDR3 extends over 14 amino acids. The CDR3 is CASRQGPSTDTQYF. CDR3 sequence (DNA): TGCGCCAGCCGACAGGGTCCTAGCACAGATACGCAGTATTTT.

The chain links TRBV19 to TRBJ1-3; 7 nucleotides line up with TRBD1. This CDR3 is built from 15 residues. V lost 6 bases, J lost 2 bases, and 7 bases stayed unmatched. Germline loops: CDR1 LNHDA, CDR2 SQIVND (reference sequence). The CDR3 nucleotides read TGTGCCAGTAGCGACAGGGATTCGCCTGGAAACACCATATATTTT. Protein product: CASSDRDSPGNTIYF.

The chain links TRBV25-1 to TRBJ2-2, with 7 bases aligning to TRBD2. The CDR3 has 16 amino acids. Germline assignment: CDR1 MGHDK and CDR2 SYGVNS. Trimming removed 7 bases from V and 6 bases from J; junction bases left unmatched: 14. The CDR3 loop is CASTTPLGGGAGELFF. Written as DNA, the CDR3 is TGTGCCAGCACCACACCACTCGGTGGGGGGGCCGGGGAGCTGTTTTTT.

The table lists this clone with a few counts. The chain carries TRBV5-1 and TRBJ1-4; D is unresolved. CDR3 length: 11 amino acids. The germline CDR1 and CDR2 sequences are SGHRS and YFSETQ. Trimming pared 5 bases from V and 7 bases from J, leaving 6 bases between. The CDR3 reads CASREREKLFF. The CDR3 nucleotides are TGCGCCAGCAGGGAGCGTGAAAAACTGTTTTTT.

The V gene is TRBV5-6, the J gene TRBJ2-5, with D hard to call. Trimming shortened V by 6 bases and J by 1 base, and 13 bases separated the two germline ends. Germline loops: CDR1 SGHDT, CDR2 YYEEEE. This CDR3 has 14 amino acids. CDR3 in DNA: TGTGCCAGCACTCGAGTTGTAGCCCAAGAGACCCAGTACTTC. It yields the protein CASTRVVAQETQYF.

This clone came up once. The J gene is TRBJ1-1, the V gene TRBV11-1, with D unresolved. Germline V gene sequence: CDR1 SGHAT, CDR2 FQDESV (reference sequence). There are 14 residues in the CDR3. Trimming took 2 bases from V and 6 from J, leaving 13 bases between them. The CDR3 protein is CASSLLTAGAEAFF. DNA for the CDR3: TGTGCCAGCAGCTTATTAACGGCAGGCGCTGAAGCTTTCTTT.

The chain is built from TRBV13 and TRBJ1-1; a weak D match, TRBD1 (6 bases). The CDR3 is 12 amino acids. The germline V gene has CDR1 PRHDT and CDR2 FYEKMQ (reference sequence). V lost 4 bases and J 14 bases, leaving 17 bases between the germline ends. The CDR3 nucleotides read TGTGCCAGCAGCTCATCGACAGGTCGGGGATTCTTT. Residues: CASSSSTGRGFF.

This clone was observed once. The gene calls are TRBV28 and TRBJ1-4; TRBD1 agrees at 7 bases. The CDR3 is 15 amino acids. Germline CDR1 reads MDHEN; CDR2 reads SYDVKM. The V gene end was trimmed by 6 bases and the J gene end by 5 bases; junction bases not matched to a gene: 9. The CDR3 nucleotides are TGTGCCAGCAGAGATACCGGGACAGCGAATGAAAAACTGTTTTTT. Its protein is CASRDTGTANEKLFF.

The genes are TRBV6-5 and TRBJ2-7, with 9 bases aligning to TRBD2. Losses at the gene ends were 10 bases for V and 3 bases for J; bases not matched to a gene: 13. The CDR3 is 15 amino acids. Germline loops: CDR1 MNHEY, CDR2 SVGAGI. CDR3 in amino acids: CATRGSGSDIYEQYF. DNA for the CDR3: TGTGCCACCAGAGGTAGCGGGAGCGACATCTACGAGCAGTACTTC.

CDR3 sequence: CASSDFSGRADEQFF. The CDR3 DNA reads TGTGCCAGCTCTGACTTTAGCGGGAGGGCCGATGAGCAGTTCTTC. The rearrangement uses TRBV18 and TRBJ2-1, with 11 nucleotides matching TRBD2. Germline V CDR1 and CDR2: KGHSH, LQKENI. After removal of 6 bases from V and 8 bases from J, the junction contained 9 bases not matched to a gene. There are 15 residues in the CDR3.

This clone was found a few times. V and J are TRBV5-8 and TRBJ1-1; D possibly corresponds to TRBD1 (6 bases). The CDR3 covers 14 residues. Germline V gives CDR1 SGHTS, CDR2 YDEGEE. Deletions cut 4 bases from V and 0 bases from J, with 10 bases between. The CDR3 reads CASSHRALNTEAFF. DNA for the CDR3: TGTGCCAGCAGCCACAGGGCGTTGAACACTGAAGCTTTCTTT.